This T cell receptor beta chain was retrieved from a study of T-cell memory formation after mild COVID-19. The study's findings and limits: Clones that contracted from day 15 to 85 had balanced CD4/CD8; later expanders were CD4+ biased. Largely, contracting CD4+ clones fell within CM and EM, and contracting CD8+ clones within EMRA.

CDR3 length: 20 amino acids. Germline CDR1 and CDR2: KGHDR and SFDVKD. V was trimmed by 8 bases and J by 5 bases, leaving 33 bases between them. About this clonotype itself: Its antigen is unidentified.

One entry per CDR3 protein, called by TCRdb with MiXCR from the 5' RACE reads. The profile shows approximately 54,000 distinct CDR3 sequences, about 12% of them singletons. Sequencing was done on a sample of PBMCs or a T cell subset sorted from them (not recorded which). The rearrangement joins TRBV24-1 to TRBJ1-5; the D gene is possibly TRBD1 (6 bases). This receptor was obtained from a man between 18 and 35 years old who had mild COVID-19 (a few samples of this study predate the infection). Cell type and time point are not known. CDR3 amino acids: CATTNGPRGGGQTGYQPQHF. In DNA, the CDR3 is TGTGCCACCACCAATGGTCCTCGAGGGGGAGGTCAAACGGGATATCAGCCCCAGCATTTT.